What follows are 7 T cell receptor beta chains derived from one specimen sequenced in a study of blood T cells in healthy people across ages. A sample-barcoded 5' primer and a J-beta primer mix were used in a second PCR of roughly 6 to 11 cycles. TCRdb re-analysed the 5' RACE reads in MiXCR, keeping a single row per CDR3 protein. The sample has more than 1.4 million distinct CDR3 sequences; about 43% are singletons. Sequenced sample: blood. All receptors derive from a woman under 30 in good health.

The chain recombines TRBV20-1 with TRBJ2-1; maybe TRBD1 (6 bases). This CDR3 has 13 residues. Germline V CDR1 and CDR2: DFQATT, SNEGSKA (reference sequence). V was shortened by 3 bases and J by 9 bases, with 15 bases between the two germline ends. Written as DNA, the CDR3 is TGCAGTGCTAGGGTCCCAGGGGCTGGTGAGCAGTTCTTC. Its translation is CSARVPGAGEQFF.

This chain connects TRBV20-1 to TRBJ2-7, with TRBD2 matching over 12 bases. With 6 bases clipped from V and 2 bases from J, the junction kept 8 bases outside the gene matches. This CDR3 is built from 15 residues. Per the germline V gene, CDR1 is DFQATT and CDR2 is SNEGSKA (reference sequence). Here the CDR3 DNA reads TGCAGTGCCCTCACTAGCGGGGGGCCCCCCTACGAGCAGTACTTC. Its protein is CSALTSGGPPYEQYF.

This clonotype was observed a handful of times. The chain joins TRBV6-6 to TRBJ1-2; D not resolved. V shed 7 bases and J shed 0 bases, with 12 bases lying between them. Per the germline V gene, CDR1 is MNHNY and CDR2 is SVGAGI (reference sequence). This CDR3 is 14 amino acids long. CDR3 protein: CASTEPESNYGYTF. In DNA, the CDR3 is TGTGCCAGCACCGAACCCGAATCTAACTATGGCTACACCTTC.

This clonotype was observed at least ten times. This chain links TRBV11-2 with TRBJ2-7; 8 bases line up with TRBD1. CDR3 length: 15 amino acids. V dropped 5 bases and J dropped 3; count of bases not matched to a gene: 9. Germline V gene lookup returns CDR1 SGHAT and CDR2 FQNNGV. The CDR3 region is CASSHVGQGDYEQYF. CDR3 DNA: TGTGCCAGCAGCCACGTTGGACAGGGCGACTACGAGCAGTACTTC.

About this clonotype: An end of the junction differs from the germline gene, which may be a read error. The chain recombines TRBV20-1 with TRBJ2-5; D is unclear. The CDR3 has 11 amino acids. The germline V gene encodes CDR1 DFQATT and CDR2 SNEGSKA (reference sequence). CDR3 sequence (DNA): TGCAGTGCTCCCCCCCAACAGACCCAGTACTTC. The encoded protein is CSAPPQQTQYF.

Regarding this clonotype: A read error may produce the germline difference seen at one junction end. The rearrangement uses TRBV20-1 and TRBJ2-7; D uncertain. The CDR3 is made up of 13 amino acids. Per the germline V gene, CDR1 is DFQATT and CDR2 is SNEGSKA (reference sequence). CDR3: CSAKIPNSYERYF. CDR3 bases: TGCAGTGCTAAAATACCAAATTCCTACGAGCGGTACTTC.

This clonotype appeared once. This chain uses TRBV6-2 or TRBV6-3 with TRBJ2-7, with 11 bases lining up with TRBD2. This CDR3 is built from 15 residues. Unmatched junction bases numbered 8, after V lost 8 bases and J lost 2 bases. From germline, CDR1 is MNHEY and CDR2 SVGEGT. This CDR3 reads CASGSSSGRPYEQYF. The CDR3 bases are TGTGCCAGCGGTTCCTCTAGCGGGAGGCCCTACGAGCAGTACTTC.